This is a list of T cell receptor beta chains from one sample in a study of blood T cell repertoires in COVID-19. TCRdb keeps only in-frame clones here, not all; method: immunoSEQ multiplex PCR. The sample includes some 300,000 clones, approximately 86% seen only once; the top ten take roughly 13%. The sample was peripheral blood. The receptors originated from a woman aged 65 to 85 with COVID-19, enrolled during active disease. Each CDR3 is given with its conserved first and last residue. A D gene is named only where the DNA matches it firmly. Expanded clones get a size class; other rows say once, few or many, or leave the size out.

J: TRBJ2-2
V: TRBV25-1
D: TRBD1
size: .
DNA: TGTGCCAGCAGTGGTCCCAGGACAGGGTGGGTCACCGGGGAGCTGTTTTTT
CDR3: CASSGPRTGWVTGELFF

J: TRBJ2-7
V: TRBV5-3
D: .
size: .
DNA: TGTGCCAGAAGCTTGCTTAGGGGGGGCACCTACGAGCAGTACTTC
CDR3: CARSLLRGGTYEQYF

J: TRBJ2-7
V: TRBV5-1
D: TRBD1
size: .
DNA: TGCGCCAGCAGCTTGGCGGGACAGGGTCTGGACGAGCAGTACTTC
CDR3: CASSLAGQGLDEQYF

J: TRBJ2-7
V: TRBV9
D: .
size: .
DNA: TGTGCCAGCAGCGTAGTTTCCCGAGGGCAGTACGAGCAGTACTTC
CDR3: CASSVVSRGQYEQYF

J: TRBJ1-5
V: TRBV25-1
D: .
size: .
DNA: TGTGCCAGCAGTGTGGGAGCCAATCAGCCCCAGCATTTT
CDR3: CASSVGANQPQHF

J: TRBJ2-3
V: TRBV7-2
D: TRBD2
size: .
DNA: TGTGCCAGCAGTCCCGCGGGGGGCCAGGCAGATACGCAGTATTTT
CDR3: CASSPAGGQADTQYF

J: TRBJ2-7
V: TRBV19
D: .
size: .
DNA: TGTGCCAGTAGTTCAGCCCCCTCGGGTTCCCGCGAGCAGTACTTC
CDR3: CASSSAPSGSREQYF

J: TRBJ2-7
V: TRBV5-6
D: .
size: .
DNA: TGTGCCAGCAGCTTTCGACAGGTTAGGGGCTACGAGCAGTACTTC
CDR3: CASSFRQVRGYEQYF

J: TRBJ1-6
V: TRBV4-1
D: TRBD1
size: few
DNA: TGCGCCAGCAGCCAGGATGGACAGGCTGATTCACCCCTCCACTTT
CDR3: CASSQDGQADSPLHF

J: TRBJ2-2
V: TRBV5-1
D: TRBD1
size: .
DNA: TGCGCCAGCAGCGCGGACAGGGTCGACACCGGGGAGCTGTTTTTT
CDR3: CASSADRVDTGELFF

J: TRBJ2-1
V: TRBV24-1
D: TRBD2
size: .
DNA: TGTGCCACCAGTGACCCCACTAGCGGGGGTGGCAATGAGCAGTTCTTC
CDR3: CATSDPTSGGGNEQFF

J: TRBJ2-1
V: TRBV9
D: TRBD2
size: .
DNA: TGTGCCAGCAGCGTAGCCGGGGGGACCCAGCATGAGCAGTTCTTC
CDR3: CASSVAGGTQHEQFF

J: TRBJ1-4
V: TRBV5-1
D: TRBD1
size: .
DNA: TGCGCCAGCAGCTCCACAGGGGGCTTTAATGAAAAACTGTTTTTT
CDR3: CASSSTGGFNEKLFF

J: TRBJ1-1
V: TRBV29-1
D: .
size: .
DNA: TGCATTAGAGAGGGAGGGCAGGAAACTGAAGCTTTCTTT
CDR3: CIREGGQETEAFF

J: TRBJ1-5
V: TRBV10-2
D: TRBD1
size: .
DNA: TGCGCCAGCAGTTTTGGGACAGACGGATTCAATCAGCCCCAGCATTTT
CDR3: CASSFGTDGFNQPQHF

J: TRBJ1-1
V: TRBV6-6
D: .
size: .
DNA: TGTGCCAGCATTTCTCTCCGGGACACTGAAGCTTTCTTT
CDR3: CASISLRDTEAFF

J: TRBJ1-6
V: TRBV5-5
D: TRBD1
size: .
DNA: TGTGCCAGCAGCGGGACAGGGGTTCTTTATAATTCACCCCTCCACTTT
CDR3: CASSGTGVLYNSPLHF

J: TRBJ2-7
V: TRBV20-1
D: TRBD1
size: .
DNA: TGCAGTGCTAGTGGCCCGGGACAGGGGGTCGAGCAGTACTTC
CDR3: CSASGPGQGVEQYF

J: TRBJ1-3
V: TRBV3-1/TRBV3-2
D: TRBD1
size: .
DNA: TGTGCCAGCAGCCAACAGGGGGCAGGAAACACCATATATTTT
CDR3: CASSQQGAGNTIYF

J: TRBJ1-5
V: TRBV10-3
D: TRBD1
size: .
DNA: TGTGCCATCAGTGAGGATCGGACAGGGGGTGACAATCAGCCCCAGCATTTT
CDR3: CAISEDRTGGDNQPQHF

J: TRBJ1-6
V: TRBV27
D: .
size: .
DNA: TGTGCCAGCAGTTTAAACAGGAACCCTGCTTCACCCCTCCACTTT
CDR3: CASSLNRNPASPLHF

J: TRBJ2-3
V: TRBV3-1/TRBV3-2
D: .
size: .
DNA: TGTGCCAGCAGCCCCTCATCGCCGGGCACAGATACGCAGTATTTT
CDR3: CASSPSSPGTDTQYF

J: TRBJ1-2
V: TRBV2
D: .
size: .
DNA: TGTGCCAGCAGTGGGGACACGACTAATGGGGGCTACACCTTC
CDR3: CASSGDTTNGGYTF

J: TRBJ2-1
V: TRBV19
D: TRBD2
size: .
DNA: TGTGCCAGTAGTGGCGGGGGGGGCTACAATGAGCAGTTCTTC
CDR3: CASSGGGGYNEQFF

J: TRBJ2-5
V: TRBV28
D: .
size: .
DNA: TGTGCCAGCAGGGGGTTTGAGTGGACAGAAGAGACCCAGTACTTC
CDR3: CASRGFEWTEETQYF

J: TRBJ1-6
V: TRBV2
D: TRBD1
size: .
DNA: TGTGCCAGCAGTGTCTACAGGGGCGGTAATTCACCCCTCCACTTT
CDR3: CASSVYRGGNSPLHF

J: TRBJ2-1
V: TRBV5-4
D: TRBD2
size: .
DNA: TGTGCCAGCAGCTTGGATGGCGGGGGGGCATCTGAGCAGTTCTTC
CDR3: CASSLDGGGASEQFF

J: TRBJ2-7
V: TRBV5-1
D: .
size: .
DNA: TGCGCCAGCACCGACGAGCGGAGATCCTACGAGCAGTACTTC
CDR3: CASTDERRSYEQYF

J: TRBJ2-2
V: TRBV30
D: TRBD2
size: .
DNA: TGTGCCTGGAGTGTAGAATATTTTTTAGCGGGGGCCGCCACCGGGGAGCTGTTTTTT
CDR3: CAWSVEYFLAGAATGELFF